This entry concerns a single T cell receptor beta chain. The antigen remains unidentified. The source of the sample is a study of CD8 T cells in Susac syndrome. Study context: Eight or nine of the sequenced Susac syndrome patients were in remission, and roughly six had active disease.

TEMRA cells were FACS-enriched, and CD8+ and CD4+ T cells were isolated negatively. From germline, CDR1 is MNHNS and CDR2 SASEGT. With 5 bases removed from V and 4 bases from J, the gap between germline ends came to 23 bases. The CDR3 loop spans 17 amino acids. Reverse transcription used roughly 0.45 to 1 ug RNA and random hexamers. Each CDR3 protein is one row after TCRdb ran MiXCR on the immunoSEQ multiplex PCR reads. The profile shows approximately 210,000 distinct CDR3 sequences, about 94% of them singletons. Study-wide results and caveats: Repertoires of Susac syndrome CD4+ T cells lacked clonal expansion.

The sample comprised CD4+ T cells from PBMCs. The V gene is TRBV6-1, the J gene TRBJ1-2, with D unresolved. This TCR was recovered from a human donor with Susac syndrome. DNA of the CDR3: TGTGCCAGCAGTCAATATAGGTCCCTAATGAGGGTCTATGGCTACACCTTC. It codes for CASSQYRSLMRVYGYTF.